The clone carrying this TCR beta chain was counted only a few times. The antigen is not known. By quantitative 5'-RACE with molecular barcodes, the TCR beta libraries were made. MiXCR, applied by TCRdb to the 5' RACE reads, yields one record per CDR3 protein. Among under 450,000 distinct CDR3 sequences listed, 17% were seen once. Germline CDR1 and CDR2: KGHDR and SFDVKD. After removal of 9 bases from V and 5 bases from J, the junction contained 12 bases not matched to a gene. The CDR3 runs 16 residues. The data were taken from a study of CD8 T cells in ankylosing spondylitis. Points from the study as a whole: Those disease-linked clones were CD8+; they were also relatively rare in peripheral blood. The study looked at matched synovial fluid samples from ankylosing spondylitis patients. Disease-linked clones were reported to be significantly enriched there. Ankylosing spondylitis blood appeared to carry a characteristic TCR beta motif of under ten highly homologous variants.

The TCR was taken from a male donor with ankylosing spondylitis. V and J are TRBV24-1 and TRBJ2-5; 12 nucleotides line up with TRBD1. Sequencing input: blood, either unsorted or a sorted T cell fraction (not recorded which). CDR3 sequence (DNA): TGTGCCACCTGTGGGCCCGGGACAGGGGGCCGGGAGACCCAGTACTTC. Amino acids: CATCGPGTGGRETQYF.